Presented here are 18 T cell receptor beta chains from one specimen sequenced in a study of blood T cell repertoires in COVID-19 (dated by TCRdb to the early 2020s). Libraries were made using the immunoSEQ multiplex PCR assay. The source is immuneACCESS, and TCRdb retained only in-frame sequences with V and J called. Part of the clones is not carried over; for the studies checked, unresolved V genes explain less than half of this, and the remainder is unexplained. The sample contains 45,000 to 70,000 clones, around 81% of them found a single time. The top ten clonotypes cover 7.2% of the sample. Sample: peripheral blood. Every receptor here comes from a man between 60 and 75 years old with acute or convalescent COVID-19.

This clone is judged medium-sized. The chain employs TRBV28 and TRBJ2-1; 8 positions match TRBD2. The CDR3 has 15 amino acids. Germline-derived CDR1 and CDR2 are MDHEN and SYDVKM. J gave up 4 bases and V 5 bases, and 7 bases lay outside the gene matches. The CDR3 loop is CASSPNQRGYNEQFF. The DNA for the CDR3 is TGTGCCAGCAGTCCCAACCAGCGGGGGTACAATGAGCAGTTCTTC.

The chain joins TRBV6-5 to TRBJ1-1; D remains ambiguous. With 4 bases removed from V and 8 bases from J, the gap between germline ends came to 14 bases. The germline V gene encodes CDR1 MNHEY and CDR2 SVGAGI. The CDR3 has 13 amino acids. The chain's CDR3 is CASSSVPEPEAFF. In DNA, the CDR3 is TGTGCCAGCAGTTCTGTCCCTGAGCCAGAAGCTTTCTTT.

In DNA form, the CDR3 reads TGTGCCAGCAGCAACCGAGGGGGAGACCGGGCAGATACGCAGTATTTT. This sequence encodes CASSNRGGDRADTQYF. The chain carries TRBV21-1 and TRBJ2-3; the table's D call, TRBD1, has no DNA check behind it. TRBV21-1 is termed a pseudogene. The CDR3 is made up of 16 amino acids.

The chain combines TRBV6-6 with TRBJ1-3; no clear D. CDR1 MNHNY and CDR2 SVGAGI come from the germline V gene (reference sequence). Deletions cut 6 bases from V and 0 bases from J, with 9 bases between. CDR3 length: 14 amino acids. The CDR3 region has the DNA TGTGCCAGCAGGCCCAACTACTCTGGAAACACCATATATTTT. Translation: CASRPNYSGNTIYF.

This chain uses TRBV5-1 with TRBJ2-1; D gene unclear. The CDR3 is 12 residues long. The V end lost 2 bases, the J end lost 6 bases, and 6 bases lay between the germline ends. Germline loops: CDR1 SGHRS, CDR2 YFSETQ. The CDR3 loop is CASSFQFNEQFF. Here the CDR3 DNA reads TGCGCCAGCAGCTTTCAATTCAATGAGCAGTTCTTC.

For this clone: This same CDR3 is encoded by further DNA sequences in the sample. V gene TRBV9 combines with J gene TRBJ2-1; D is uncertain. The V end lost 5 bases, the J end lost 2 bases, and 8 bases lay between the germline ends. The CDR3 consists of 13 residues. Germline CDR1 reads SGDLS; CDR2 reads YYNGEE. As DNA, the CDR3 is TGTGCCAGCAGTGTGGCAACCTACAATGAGCAGTTCTTC. Translation: CASSVATYNEQFF. Together with reference TRBV9 and TRBJ2-1, the CDR3 gives the full variable domain: DSGVTQTPKHLITATGQRVTLRCSPRSGDLSVYWYQQSLDQGLQFLIQYYNGEERAKGNILERFSAQQFPDLHSELNLSSLELGDSALYFCASSVATYNEQFFGPGTRLTVL.

V is TRBV5-5 and J is TRBJ2-1, with 10 nucleotides matching TRBD2. The trim removed 4 bases at V and 4 bases at J, leaving 5 bases unmatched. Germline values: CDR1 SGHKS, CDR2 YYEKEE (reference sequence). This CDR3 contains 15 residues. The CDR3 DNA sequence: TGTGCCAGCAGCCCCCTAGCGGGGGTATACAATGAGCAGTTCTTC. It translates to CASSPLAGVYNEQFF.

This clone appeared a few times. This same CDR3 is encoded by further DNA sequences in the sample. This rearrangement joins TRBV9 to TRBJ1-2, with a possible D match to TRBD1 (6 bases). Germline CDR1 reads SGDLS; CDR2 reads YYNGEE. Deletions cut 2 bases from V and 5 bases from J, with 7 bases between. This CDR3 has 12 amino acids. The CDR3 nucleotides are TGTGCCAGCAGCGTCACAGGGTATGGCTACACCTTC. Amino acid sequence: CASSVTGYGYTF.

The chain is built from TRBV5-1 and TRBJ1-3; D may be TRBD1 (6 bases). Germline CDR1 is SGHRS and CDR2 is YFSETQ. The CDR3 spans 16 residues. Trimming stripped 4 bases from V and 3 bases from J, with 17 bases between. Here the CDR3 reads CASSTSGSGVGNTIYF. The CDR3, as DNA: TGCGCCAGCAGCACCTCCGGTTCAGGGGTTGGAAACACCATATATTTT. The variable domain in full, completed from reference TRBV5-1 and TRBJ1-3, reads KAGVTQTPRYLIKTRGQQVTLSCSPISGHRSVSWYQQTPGQGLQFLFEYFSETQRNKGNFPGRFSGRQFSNSRSEMNVSTLELGDSALYLCASSTSGSGVGNTIYFGEGSWLTVV.

The chain carries TRBV5-5 and TRBJ2-7; a weak D match, TRBD2 (6 bases). This CDR3 contains 14 residues. V was shortened by 4 bases and J by 1 base, with 12 bases between the two germline ends. Germline CDR1 is SGHKS and CDR2 is YYEKEE (reference sequence). For the CDR3, the DNA is TGTGCCAGCAGCCCCGAGCGGGTGTCCTACGAGCAGTACTTC. Encoded protein: CASSPERVSYEQYF. The full variable domain, rest sourced from reference TRBV5-5 and TRBJ2-7, is DAGVTQSPTHLIKTRGQQVTLRCSPISGHKSVSWYQQVLGQGPQFIFQYYEKEERGRGNFPDRFSARQFPNYSSELNVNALLLGDSALYLCASSPERVSYEQYFGPGTRLTVT.

This rearrangement joins TRBV7-2 to TRBJ2-7, with 7 bases matching TRBD2. CDR1 SGHTA and CDR2 FQGNSA come from the germline V gene. The V and J ends lost 1 base and 5 bases, in that order; junction bases with no gene match: 8. CDR3 length equals 15 residues. DNA of the CDR3: TGTGCCAGCAGCTTAGGACCGGGGGGTAGTAACGAGCAGTACTTC. This codes for CASSLGPGGSNEQYF.

This clone was seen once. The chain uses TRBV18 and TRBJ1-1; D gene ambiguous. Between the trimmed V and J ends, which lost 5 bases and 1 base, there was a span of 8 bases. This CDR3 comprises 13 residues. Germline V gene lookup returns CDR1 KGHSH and CDR2 LQKENI. CDR3 region: CASSSNPNTEAFF. The CDR3 region has the DNA TGTGCCAGCTCATCTAACCCGAACACTGAAGCTTTCTTT. The variable domain in full, with the rest retrieved from reference TRBV18 and TRBJ1-1, is NAGVMQNPRHLVRRRGQEARLRCSPMKGHSHVYWYRQLPEEGLKFMVYLQKENIIDESGMPKERFSAEFPKEGPSILRIQQVVRGDSAAYFCASSSNPNTEAFFGQGTRLTVV.

The chain combines TRBV24-1 with TRBJ2-1, with D possibly matching TRBD2 (6 bases). The CDR3 covers 15 residues. The germline V gene has CDR1 KGHDR and CDR2 SFDVKD. Trimming shortened V by 1 base and J by 0 bases, and 6 bases separated the two germline ends. This CDR3 is CATSDFSGSYNEQFF. The CDR3 DNA is TGTGCCACCAGTGATTTTAGCGGCTCCTACAATGAGCAGTTCTTC.

The chain joins TRBV28 to TRBJ2-5; 7 positions match TRBD2. CDR3 length: 15 amino acids. Trimming removed 6 bases from V and 4 bases from J; junction bases left unmatched: 11. From germline, CDR1 is MDHEN and CDR2 SYDVKM. The CDR3 protein is CASRKNRGRGETQYF. CDR3 nucleotides: TGTGCCAGCAGAAAAAACCGGGGGAGGGGAGAGACCCAGTACTTC.

The CDR3 sequence: CASSWGDRSNTGELFF. As DNA, the CDR3 is TGCGCCAGCAGCTGGGGGGACAGATCGAACACCGGGGAGCTGTTTTTT. The genes are TRBV5-1 and TRBJ2-2, with a possible D match to TRBD1 (7 bases). With 3 bases removed from V and 0 bases from J, the gap between germline ends came to 12 bases. There are 16 residues in the CDR3. The germline V gene encodes CDR1 SGHRS and CDR2 YFSETQ.

This clone came up a few times. This chain joins TRBV9 and TRBJ2-5; D is perhaps TRBD1 (6 bases). CDR3 size: 21 residues. CDR1 and CDR2 from the germline V gene are SGDLS and YYNGEE. V was cut by 0 bases and J by 5 bases, with 32 bases left in between. The chain's CDR3 is CASSVATSWTATRADEETQYF. In nucleotides, the CDR3 is TGTGCCAGCAGCGTAGCAACCTCCTGGACAGCAACCCGCGCGGATGAGGAGACCCAGTACTTC.

By its share, this clone is medium-sized. The gene calls are TRBV27 and TRBJ2-2; 8 bases fit TRBD2. The CDR3 has 19 amino acids. The germline gives CDR1 MNHEY, CDR2 SMNVEV (reference sequence). J was trimmed by 2 bases and V by 8 bases; bases with no gene match: 19. As DNA, the CDR3 is TGTGCCAGCCAACAGACTCCCATAGCGGGGCTCACAAACACCGGGGAGCTGTTTTTT. It is translated as CASQQTPIAGLTNTGELFF.

The rearrangement uses TRBV11-2 and TRBJ2-3, with 11 bases aligning to TRBD2. CDR3 size: 16 residues. The germline V gene has CDR1 SGHAT and CDR2 FQNNGV. V dropped 4 bases and J dropped 5; count of bases not matched to a gene: 8. The CDR3 here is CASSSGTSGRRDTQYF. For the CDR3, the DNA is TGTGCCAGCAGCTCGGGGACTAGCGGACGGCGAGATACGCAGTATTTT.